These T cell receptor beta chains were read from a single sample in a study of T cell responses to AZD1222 COVID-19 vaccine. Repertoires were generated with immunoSEQ multiplex PCR, while TCRdb's copy carries only in-frame clones and drops some. The sample lists 99,000 or so clones, 70% to 90% occurring once. The sequencing here drew on peripheral blood, taken on day 0 of AZD1222 vaccination. These receptors were collected from an adult in good health. CDR3s include the opening cysteine and the closing phenylalanine or tryptophan. Each record gives: clone size, D gene, J gene, V gene, CDR3 DNA, CDR3 protein. A D gene is named only where the DNA matches it firmly. Only part of the rows carry a size: once, few, many, or a class if the clone is expanded.

clone size: NA; D gene: NA; J gene: TRBJ2-1; V gene: TRBV7-2; CDR3 DNA: TGTGCCAGCAGACTAGAGCGGAGCTCCTACAATGAGCAGTTCTTC; CDR3 protein: CASRLERSSYNEQFF
clone size: NA; D gene: NA; J gene: TRBJ2-1; V gene: TRBV6-5; CDR3 DNA: TGTGCCAGCAGTCGCTCGTACAATGAGCAGTTCTTC; CDR3 protein: CASSRSYNEQFF
clone size: NA; D gene: NA; J gene: TRBJ2-1; V gene: TRBV24-1; CDR3 DNA: TGTGCCACCAGTGACCCAGTTGGAGCCTACAATGAGCAGTTCTTC; CDR3 protein: CATSDPVGAYNEQFF
clone size: NA; D gene: NA; J gene: TRBJ1-5; V gene: TRBV7-2; CDR3 DNA: TGTGCCAGCAGCTTAGCGCATACGGATCAGCCCCAGCATTTT; CDR3 protein: CASSLAHTDQPQHF
clone size: NA; D gene: TRBD1; J gene: TRBJ1-2; V gene: TRBV10-3; CDR3 DNA: TGTGCCATCAGTGCAGGACAGGGGGCTGGCTACACCTTC; CDR3 protein: CAISAGQGAGYTF
clone size: NA; D gene: NA; J gene: TRBJ2-6; V gene: TRBV15; CDR3 DNA: TGTGCCACCAGCAGGGCTCTCAGTGGGGCCAACGTCCTGACTTTC; CDR3 protein: CATSRALSGANVLTF
clone size: NA; D gene: NA; J gene: TRBJ1-2; V gene: TRBV7-9; CDR3 DNA: TGTGCCAGCCTCGTGGAGGGGGATGGCTACACCTTC; CDR3 protein: CASLVEGDGYTF
clone size: once; D gene: TRBD1; J gene: TRBJ1-1; V gene: TRBV28; CDR3 DNA: TGTGCCAGCAGTTTGTGGGCAGGGGGTATTTACGGCACTGAAGCTTTCTTT; CDR3 protein: CASSLWAGGIYGTEAFF
clone size: once; D gene: NA; J gene: TRBJ1-2; V gene: TRBV19; CDR3 DNA: TGTGCCAGTAGCTACGACAGGACCTATGGCTACACCTTC; CDR3 protein: CASSYDRTYGYTF
clone size: NA; D gene: NA; J gene: TRBJ2-3; V gene: TRBV6-4; CDR3 DNA: TGTGCCAGCAGTCCGTCTACTAGCACAGATACGCAGTATTTT; CDR3 protein: CASSPSTSTDTQYF
clone size: NA; D gene: NA; J gene: TRBJ2-1; V gene: TRBV2; CDR3 DNA: TGTGCCAGCACTTCCGGGATTCTGCCCAATGAGCAGTTCTTC; CDR3 protein: CASTSGILPNEQFF
clone size: NA; D gene: NA; J gene: TRBJ1-6; V gene: TRBV6-5; CDR3 DNA: TGTGCCAGCAGTTCCTCAGGGGCGCATAATTCACCCCTCCACTTT; CDR3 protein: CASSSSGAHNSPLHF
clone size: NA; D gene: TRBD1; J gene: TRBJ2-6; V gene: TRBV29-1; CDR3 DNA: TGCAGCGCCGGGACAGGGTTTGGGGCCAACGTCCTGACTTTC; CDR3 protein: CSAGTGFGANVLTF
clone size: NA; D gene: NA; J gene: TRBJ1-1; V gene: TRBV19; CDR3 DNA: TGTGCCAGTAGTATTAGGTTGGGGTTGGGCACTGAAGCTTTCTTT; CDR3 protein: CASSIRLGLGTEAFF
clone size: NA; D gene: NA; J gene: TRBJ2-3; V gene: TRBV4-2; CDR3 DNA: TGTGCCAGCAGCCAATACGAGGCTCAGGGGGGAGATACGCAGTATTTT; CDR3 protein: CASSQYEAQGGDTQYF
clone size: NA; D gene: TRBD2; J gene: TRBJ2-1; V gene: TRBV10-1; CDR3 DNA: TGCGCCAGCAGCGCACTAGCGGGGGGATACAATGAGCAGTTCTTC; CDR3 protein: CASSALAGGYNEQFF
clone size: NA; D gene: NA; J gene: TRBJ1-2; V gene: TRBV19; CDR3 DNA: TGTGCCAGTGAGAAATTGGGTTCTGGCTACACCTTC; CDR3 protein: CASEKLGSGYTF
clone size: NA; D gene: TRBD2; J gene: TRBJ2-2; V gene: TRBV7-9; CDR3 DNA: TGTGCCAGCAGCTTAAGGCGGGGGGCGAACACCGGGGAGCTGTTTTTT; CDR3 protein: CASSLRRGANTGELFF
clone size: NA; D gene: TRBD1; J gene: TRBJ1-6; V gene: TRBV19; CDR3 DNA: TGTGCCACTCGGACAGGGCCCAATTCACCCCTCCACTTT; CDR3 protein: CATRTGPNSPLHF
clone size: NA; D gene: NA; J gene: TRBJ1-2; V gene: TRBV7-3; CDR3 DNA: TGTGCCAGCAGCTTTCCGGGAGGGTATGGCTACACCTTC; CDR3 protein: CASSFPGGYGYTF
clone size: NA; D gene: TRBD2; J gene: TRBJ2-2; V gene: TRBV9; CDR3 DNA: TGTGCCAGCAGCGTGCGTAGCGGGGGGGCAAACACCGGGGAGCTGTTTTTT; CDR3 protein: CASSVRSGGANTGELFF
clone size: NA; D gene: TRBD1; J gene: TRBJ1-2; V gene: TRBV3-1/TRBV3-2; CDR3 DNA: TGTGCCAGCAGCCAAGCTGCGGGTGCGGGACAGGGATCTAACTATGGCTACACCTTC; CDR3 protein: CASSQAAGAGQGSNYGYTF
clone size: NA; D gene: TRBD1; J gene: TRBJ2-7; V gene: TRBV6-5; CDR3 DNA: TGTGCCAGCAGGGGACAGGGACTCTCCTACGAGCAGTACTTC; CDR3 protein: CASRGQGLSYEQYF
clone size: NA; D gene: NA; J gene: TRBJ1-2; V gene: TRBV5-5; CDR3 DNA: TGTGCCAGCAGCCCGGAGGCCTACGATGGCTACACCTTC; CDR3 protein: CASSPEAYDGYTF
clone size: NA; D gene: NA; J gene: TRBJ1-5; V gene: TRBV20-1; CDR3 DNA: TGCAGTGCTAGTGGGCAGGGAGGTCAGCCCCAGCATTTT; CDR3 protein: CSASGQGGQPQHF
clone size: NA; D gene: NA; J gene: TRBJ2-3; V gene: TRBV9; CDR3 DNA: TGTGCCAGCAGCGTAGTGGGCGAGATGGATACGCAGTATTTT; CDR3 protein: CASSVVGEMDTQYF
clone size: NA; D gene: NA; J gene: TRBJ1-2; V gene: TRBV6-5; CDR3 DNA: TGTGCCAGCAGTTACTCGGCAGCAACGGTCTATGGCTACACCTTC; CDR3 protein: CASSYSAATVYGYTF
clone size: NA; D gene: NA; J gene: TRBJ1-6; V gene: TRBV30; CDR3 DNA: TGTGCCTGGACCCGGTATAATTCACCCCTCCACTTT; CDR3 protein: CAWTRYNSPLHF
clone size: NA; D gene: NA; J gene: TRBJ1-5; V gene: TRBV11-3; CDR3 DNA: TGTGCCAGCAGCTCCCGGGGAGGGGATCAGCCCCAGCATTTT; CDR3 protein: CASSSRGGDQPQHF
clone size: NA; D gene: TRBD1; J gene: TRBJ1-6; V gene: TRBV6-5; CDR3 DNA: TGTGCCAGCAGTTACCGACAGGGGGCTGGTTCACCCCTCCACTTT; CDR3 protein: CASSYRQGAGSPLHF
clone size: NA; D gene: NA; J gene: TRBJ2-2; V gene: TRBV9; CDR3 DNA: TGTGCCAGCAGCGTAGGTCCCCCGGCGGGGGAGCTGTTTTTT; CDR3 protein: CASSVGPPAGELFF
clone size: NA; D gene: NA; J gene: TRBJ1-1; V gene: TRBV20-1; CDR3 DNA: TGCAGTGTTGGGGAGAACACTGAAGCTTTCTTT; CDR3 protein: CSVGENTEAFF
clone size: NA; D gene: NA; J gene: TRBJ1-4; V gene: TRBV6-2/TRBV6-3; CDR3 DNA: TGTGCCAGCAGTTACGCCGAAGGACAGACCGAAAAACTGTTTTTT; CDR3 protein: CASSYAEGQTEKLFF
clone size: few; D gene: NA; J gene: TRBJ1-1; V gene: TRBV30; CDR3 DNA: TGTGCCTGGAGTAGGGAGAACACTGAAGCTTTCTTT; CDR3 protein: CAWSRENTEAFF